The TCR beta chain described here comes from a study of human T cells and chemical hapten exposure. Germline-derived CDR1 and CDR2 are MNHNS and SASEGT. The CDR3 is 13 residues long. V was shortened by 6 bases and J by 1 base, with 6 bases between the two germline ends. One entry per CDR3 protein, called by TCRdb with MiXCR from the RACE reads. The sample has about 120,000 distinct CDR3 sequences, approximately 12% seen once. The time point here: pre-sensitization, week 0. Treatment in this sample: therapeutic diphenylcyclopropenone sensitization with weekly scalp DPC. This clonotype has ten or more counts. Antigen unknown. Study-wide findings and caveats: TCRs above 1 in 1000 frequency stayed constant with DPC sensitization.

This clonotype was obtained from a woman younger than 30 with alopecia areata. Some clones in this sample may be carry-over from other donors' samples. The chain employs TRBV6-1 and TRBJ2-2; unclear D gene. Sample: whole blood, taken in connection with sensitization to the hapten diphenylcyclopropenone (DPC). The CDR3 spells CASSRQNTGELFF. The CDR3 region has the DNA TGTGCCAGCAGCCGACAGAACACCGGGGAGCTGTTTTTT.